This entry describes one TCR beta chain. The antigen remains unidentified. This could be a read error, since a much larger clone is one nucleotide away. RNA was extracted from bulk tissue without any cell sorting. These data originate in a study of tumor and adjacent non-tumor tissue in lung cancer. Background on the study: Histology: eleven to twelve adenocarcinoma, a couple of squamous cell carcinoma, 1 small cell lung cancer.

The CDR3 is 14 residues long. Germline CDR1 reads SGHTA; CDR2 reads FQGTGA. TCRbeta libraries were built with three rounds of nested PCR, modified from ARM-PCR. TCRdb analysed the multiplex PCR reads with MiXCR anew, one entry per CDR3 protein. The sample holds roughly 120,000 distinct CDR3 sequences; roughly 80% are singletons and the top ten take approximately 35%. Whole-study findings and limits: Patients with more diverse tumor TCRs had worse survival.

The receptor's source is a woman aged 55-69 years with non-small cell lung cancer. The rearrangement joins TRBV7-3 to TRBJ2-3; a weak D match, TRBD2 (5 bases). Sequenced: lung tumor tissue. The CDR3 DNA follows: TGTGCCACCAGCTTAAAGGCGGGCGCAGATACGCAGTATTTT. Translating it yields CATSLKAGADTQYF.